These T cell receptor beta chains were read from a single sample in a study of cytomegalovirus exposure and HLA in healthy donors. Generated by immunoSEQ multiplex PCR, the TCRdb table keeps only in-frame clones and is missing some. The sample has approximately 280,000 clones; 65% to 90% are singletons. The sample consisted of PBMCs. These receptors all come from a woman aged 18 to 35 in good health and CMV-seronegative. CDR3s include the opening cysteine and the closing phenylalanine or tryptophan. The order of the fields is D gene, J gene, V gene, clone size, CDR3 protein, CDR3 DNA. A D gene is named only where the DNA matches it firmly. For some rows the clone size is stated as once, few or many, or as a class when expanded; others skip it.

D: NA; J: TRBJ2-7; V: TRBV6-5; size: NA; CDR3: CASSYRDSYEQYF; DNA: TGTGCCAGCAGTTACCGGGACTCCTACGAGCAGTACTTC
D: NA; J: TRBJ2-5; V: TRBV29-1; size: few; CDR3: CSVASSERALQETQYF; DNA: TGCAGCGTTGCTTCTTCGGAGCGGGCCCTCCAAGAGACCCAGTACTTC
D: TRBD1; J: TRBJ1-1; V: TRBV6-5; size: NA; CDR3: CASKTGGTEAFF; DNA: TGTGCCAGCAAAACAGGGGGCACTGAAGCTTTCTTT
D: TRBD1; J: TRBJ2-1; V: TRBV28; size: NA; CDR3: CASSLPTGTVSDEQFF; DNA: TGTGCCAGCAGCCTGCCCACCGGGACAGTGAGCGATGAGCAGTTCTTC
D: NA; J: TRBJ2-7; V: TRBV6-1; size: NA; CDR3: CASSDLYEQYF; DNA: TGTGCCAGCAGTGACCTCTACGAGCAGTACTTC
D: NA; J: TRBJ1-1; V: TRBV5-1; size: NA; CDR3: CASSLMGVEAFF; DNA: TGCGCCAGCAGCTTGATGGGCGTGGAAGCTTTCTTT
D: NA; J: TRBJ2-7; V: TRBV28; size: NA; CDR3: CASSPQGTTYEQYF; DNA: TGTGCCAGCAGTCCACAGGGTACCACCTACGAGCAGTACTTC
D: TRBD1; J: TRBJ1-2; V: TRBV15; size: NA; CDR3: CATSRETGDGYTF; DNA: TGTGCCACCAGCAGAGAGACAGGGGATGGCTACACCTTC
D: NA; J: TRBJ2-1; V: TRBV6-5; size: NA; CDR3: CASRRGNEQFF; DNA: TGTGCCAGTCGAAGGGGAAATGAGCAGTTCTTC
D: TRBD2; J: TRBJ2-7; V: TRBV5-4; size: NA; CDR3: CAFRGLAGAASSEQYF; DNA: TGTGCCTTCCGGGGACTAGCGGGGGCCGCCTCTAGCGAGCAGTACTTC
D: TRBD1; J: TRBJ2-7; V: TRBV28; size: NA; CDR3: CASRRQGSYEQYF; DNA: TGTGCCAGCAGAAGACAGGGCAGCTACGAGCAGTACTTC
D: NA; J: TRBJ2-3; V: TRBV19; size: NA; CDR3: CASCTGEGDTQYF; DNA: TGTGCCAGTTGTACAGGGGAGGGGGATACGCAGTATTTT
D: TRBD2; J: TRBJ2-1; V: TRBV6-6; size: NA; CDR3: CASSYSTSGRNEQFF; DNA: TGTGCCAGCAGTTACTCGACTAGCGGGAGAAATGAGCAGTTCTTC
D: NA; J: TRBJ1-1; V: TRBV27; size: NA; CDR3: CASSLSWQGRPEAFF; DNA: TGTGCCAGCAGTTTATCGTGGCAGGGGAGACCTGAAGCTTTCTTT
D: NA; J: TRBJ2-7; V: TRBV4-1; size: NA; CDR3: CASSHQGGPYEQYF; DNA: TGCGCCAGCAGCCACCAGGGGGGCCCCTACGAGCAGTACTTC
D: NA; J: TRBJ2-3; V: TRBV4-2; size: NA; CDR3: CASTVTRATTDTQYF; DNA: TGTGCCAGCACCGTGACTAGAGCGACGACAGATACGCAGTATTTT
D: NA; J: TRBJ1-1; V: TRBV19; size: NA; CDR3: CASSLSGAGNTEAFF; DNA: TGTGCCAGTAGCCTTTCAGGGGCCGGGAACACTGAAGCTTTCTTT
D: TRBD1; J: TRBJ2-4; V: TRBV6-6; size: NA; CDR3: CASCGDRLFAKNIQYF; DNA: TGTGCCAGCTGTGGGGACAGACTATTCGCCAAAAACATTCAGTACTTC
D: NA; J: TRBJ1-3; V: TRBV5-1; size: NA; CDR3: CASSFGRDRLRNTIYF; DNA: TGCGCCAGCAGCTTCGGTCGGGATCGTTTGAGAAACACCATATATTTT
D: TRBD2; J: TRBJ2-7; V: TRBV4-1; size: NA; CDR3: CASSQDEIAGYEQYF; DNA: TGCGCCAGCAGCCAAGATGAGATAGCGGGCTACGAGCAGTACTTC
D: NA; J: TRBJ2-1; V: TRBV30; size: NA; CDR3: CAWSLGLSGNEQFF; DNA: TGTGCCTGGAGTCTCGGTCTGTCCGGGAATGAGCAGTTCTTC
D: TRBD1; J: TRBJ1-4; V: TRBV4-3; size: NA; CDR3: CASSQEGQGREKLFF; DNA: TGCGCCAGCAGCCAAGAGGGACAGGGGAGGGAAAAACTGTTTTTT
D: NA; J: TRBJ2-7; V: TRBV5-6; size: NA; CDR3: CASSLGWSYEQYF; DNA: TGTGCCAGCAGCTTGGGTTGGAGCTACGAGCAGTACTTC
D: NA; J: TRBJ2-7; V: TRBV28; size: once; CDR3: CASSSPNTREQYF; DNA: TGTGCCAGCAGTTCTCCGAACACTAGAGAGCAGTACTTC
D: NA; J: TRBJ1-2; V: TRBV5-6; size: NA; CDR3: CASSSAGSVYGYTF; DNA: TGTGCCAGCAGCTCCGCGGGCAGCGTATATGGCTACACCTTC
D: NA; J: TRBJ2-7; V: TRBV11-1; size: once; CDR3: CASSLRTGIYEQYF; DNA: TGTGCCAGCAGCTTACGCACAGGGATCTACGAGCAGTACTTC
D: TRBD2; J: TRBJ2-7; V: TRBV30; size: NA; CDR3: CAWSPPWRGRPYEQYF; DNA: TGTGCCTGGAGTCCCCCGTGGCGGGGGAGGCCCTACGAGCAGTACTTC
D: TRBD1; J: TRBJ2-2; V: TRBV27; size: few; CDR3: CASSLRDRNTGELFF; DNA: TGTGCCAGCAGTCTCCGGGACAGGAATACCGGGGAGCTGTTTTTT
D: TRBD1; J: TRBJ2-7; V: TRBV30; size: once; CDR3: CACLTGGNEQYF; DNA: TGTGCCTGCTTAACAGGGGGAAACGAGCAGTACTTC
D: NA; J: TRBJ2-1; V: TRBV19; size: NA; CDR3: CASSGQGGNEQFF; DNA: TGTGCCAGTAGTGGGCAGGGCGGCAATGAGCAGTTCTTC
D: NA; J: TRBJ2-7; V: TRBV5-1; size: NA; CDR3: CASSPTGTIYEQYF; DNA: TGCGCCAGCAGCCCGACCGGGACAATCTACGAGCAGTACTTC
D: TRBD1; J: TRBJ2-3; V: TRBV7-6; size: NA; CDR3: CASSLDRGLADTQYF; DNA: TGTGCCAGCAGCTTAGACAGGGGGCTTGCAGATACGCAGTATTTT
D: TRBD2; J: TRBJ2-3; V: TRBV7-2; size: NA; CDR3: CASSLQAGEGTDTQYF; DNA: TGTGCCAGCAGCTTGCAAGCGGGGGAGGGTACAGATACGCAGTATTTT
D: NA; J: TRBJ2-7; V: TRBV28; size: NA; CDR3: CASSLTVTYEQYF; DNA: TGTGCCAGCAGTTTAACAGTTACCTACGAGCAGTACTTC
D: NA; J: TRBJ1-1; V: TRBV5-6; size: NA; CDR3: CASRGTGWGRTEAFF; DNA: TGTGCCAGCAGGGGGACTGGATGGGGTCGCACTGAAGCTTTCTTT
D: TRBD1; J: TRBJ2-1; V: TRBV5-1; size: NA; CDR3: CASSYGRGPDEQFF; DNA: TGCGCCAGCAGCTATGGCAGGGGGCCGGATGAGCAGTTCTTC
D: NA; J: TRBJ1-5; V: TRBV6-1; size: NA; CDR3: CASRGAGSNQPQHF; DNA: TGTGCCAGCAGGGGGGCGGGTAGCAATCAGCCCCAGCATTTT
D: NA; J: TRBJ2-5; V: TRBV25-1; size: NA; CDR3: CASSEAGTGTQYF; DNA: TGTGCCAGCAGTGAGGCGGGGACGGGGACCCAGTACTTC
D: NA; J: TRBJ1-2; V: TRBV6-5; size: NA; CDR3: CASSRMTASDGYTF; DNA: TGTGCCAGCAGTCGGATGACTGCTTCGGATGGCTACACCTTC
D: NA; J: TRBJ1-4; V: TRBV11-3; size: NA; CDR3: CASSSRREPNEKLFF; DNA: TGTGCCAGCAGCTCCCGACGGGAGCCTAATGAAAAACTGTTTTTT
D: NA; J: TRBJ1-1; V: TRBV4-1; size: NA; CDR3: CASSRGQGGTEAFF; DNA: TGCGCCAGCAGCCGGGGGCAGGGTGGGACTGAAGCTTTCTTT
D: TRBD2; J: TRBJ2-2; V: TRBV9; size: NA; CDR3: CASKTSGSTGSGELFF; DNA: TGTGCCAGTAAGACTAGCGGGAGTACTGGGTCCGGGGAGCTGTTTTTT
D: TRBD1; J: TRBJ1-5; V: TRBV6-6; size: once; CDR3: CASSYGTGNQPQHF; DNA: TGTGCCAGCAGTTACGGGACAGGAAATCAGCCCCAGCATTTT
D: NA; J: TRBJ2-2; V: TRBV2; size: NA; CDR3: CASSPQGTENTGELFF; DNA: TGTGCCAGCAGCCCGCAAGGGACTGAGAACACCGGGGAGCTGTTTTTT
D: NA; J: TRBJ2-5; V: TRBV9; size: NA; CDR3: CASRDERDQETQYF; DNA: TGTGCCAGCAGAGACGAGCGGGACCAAGAGACCCAGTACTTC
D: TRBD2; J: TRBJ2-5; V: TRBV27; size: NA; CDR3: CASSLLAGGGETQYF; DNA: TGTGCCAGCAGTTTGCTAGCGGGAGGAGGTGAGACCCAGTACTTC
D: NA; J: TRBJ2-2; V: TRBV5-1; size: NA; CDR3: CASSFEGNTGELFF; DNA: TGCGCCAGCAGCTTCGAGGGAAACACCGGGGAGCTGTTTTTT
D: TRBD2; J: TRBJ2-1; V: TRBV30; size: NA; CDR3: CAWLTSAPWGEQFF; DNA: TGTGCCTGGTTGACTAGCGCTCCTTGGGGTGAGCAGTTCTTC
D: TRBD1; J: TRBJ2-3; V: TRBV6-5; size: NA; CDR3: CASSYYQGALTDTQYF; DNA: TGTGCCAGCAGTTATTATCAGGGGGCCCTCACAGATACGCAGTATTTT
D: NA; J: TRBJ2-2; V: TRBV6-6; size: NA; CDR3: CASSRTETGELFF; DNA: TGTGCCAGCAGTCGGACAGAGACCGGGGAGCTGTTTTTT
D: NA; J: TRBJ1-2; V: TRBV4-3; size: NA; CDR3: CASSQQRQTAGGYTF; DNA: TGCGCCAGCAGCCAACAAAGACAGACCGCTGGCGGCTACACCTTC